The text below deals with one TCR beta chain. Its antigen is not identified. This record belongs to a study of radiation and T cells in renal cell carcinoma. Background on the study: Nephrectomy followed 15 Gy stereotactic body radiation by 4 weeks.

General study points: From baseline, blood top tumor clonotypes peaked at 2 weeks post-radiation. Without pretreatment biopsies, baseline tumor clonotype presence was undetermined.

Time point given: blood 2 weeks post-SBRT. Indicated treatment: 15 Gy SBRT to primary tumor, nephrectomy 4 weeks later. The repertoire was sequenced with immunoSEQ multiplex PCR; TCRdb's copy has only in-frame clones and lacks some. In the table there are about 150,000 clones, roughly 87% of which are singletons. In germline, CDR1 is SGHKS, CDR2 YYEKEE (reference sequence). V gave up 4 bases and J gave up 2 bases; unmatched junction bases: 16. The CDR3 extends over 19 amino acids. The chain has TRBV5-5 and TRBJ1-4; TRBD1 aligns across 8 bases. The clonotype originates from a woman between 45 and 60 years old with renal cell carcinoma. The sequenced sample was blood, obtained from a patient whose treatment included radiotherapy and nephrectomy. The DNA of the CDR3 is TGTGCCAGCAGCCGGGGACAGGATCATAACCTGCGGACTAATGAAAAACTGTTTTTT. The encoded protein is CASSRGQDHNLRTNEKLFF. Using reference TRBV5-5 and TRBJ1-4 for the parts outside the CDR3, the full variable domain is DAGVTQSPTHLIKTRGQQVTLRCSPISGHKSVSWYQQVLGQGPQFIFQYYEKEERGRGNFPDRFSARQFPNYSSELNVNALLLGDSALYLCASSRGQDHNLRTNEKLFFGSGTQLSVL.